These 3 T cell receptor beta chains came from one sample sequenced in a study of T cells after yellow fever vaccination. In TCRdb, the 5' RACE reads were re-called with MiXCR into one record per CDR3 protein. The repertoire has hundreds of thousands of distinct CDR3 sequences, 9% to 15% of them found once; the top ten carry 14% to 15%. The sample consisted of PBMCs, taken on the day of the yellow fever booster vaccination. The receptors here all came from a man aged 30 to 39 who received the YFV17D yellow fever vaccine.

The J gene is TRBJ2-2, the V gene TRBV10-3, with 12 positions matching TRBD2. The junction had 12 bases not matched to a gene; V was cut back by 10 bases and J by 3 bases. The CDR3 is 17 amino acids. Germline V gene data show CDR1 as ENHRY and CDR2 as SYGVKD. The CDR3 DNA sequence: TGTGCCACCCGAACCGGGACTAGCGGGCAATACACCGGGGAGCTGTTTTTT. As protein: CATRTGTSGQYTGELFF.

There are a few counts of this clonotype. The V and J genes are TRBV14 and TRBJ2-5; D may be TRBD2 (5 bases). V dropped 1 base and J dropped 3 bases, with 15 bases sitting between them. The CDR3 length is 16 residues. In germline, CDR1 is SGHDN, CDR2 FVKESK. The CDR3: CASSQVRSSMEETQYF. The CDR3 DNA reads TGTGCCAGCAGCCAAGTCAGGTCTAGCATGGAAGAGACCCAGTACTTC. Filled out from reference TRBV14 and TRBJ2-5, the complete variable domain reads EAGVTQFPSHSVIEKGQTVTLRCDPISGHDNLYWYRRVMGKEIKFLLHFVKESKQDESGMPNNRFLAERTGGTYSTLKVQPAELEDSGVYFCASSQVRSSMEETQYFGPGTRLLVL.

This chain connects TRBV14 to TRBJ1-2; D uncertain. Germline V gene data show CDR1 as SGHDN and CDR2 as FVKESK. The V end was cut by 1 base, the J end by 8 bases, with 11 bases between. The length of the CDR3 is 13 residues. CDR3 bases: TGTGCCAGCAGCCAAGCCCGGGCGGGGGGCTACACCTTC. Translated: CASSQARAGGYTF.